The clone carrying this T cell receptor beta chain was seen a single time. The antigen remains undetermined. The junction does not match germline at one end; this may be a read error. The CDR3 has 17 amino acids. Germline loops: CDR1 MNHEY, CDR2 SVGAGI. These data come from a study of tumor-infiltrating lymphocytes in primary liver carcinoma. A primer matching the constant region was used to make TCR beta cDNA from approximately 520 ng of total RNA. Three rounds of nested multiplex PCR with slightly modified ARM-PCR produced TCR beta libraries. Running around 9 cycles apiece, the first two PCR rounds relied on TRBV1-TRBV30 forward primers together with a C-beta reverse primer. TCRdb re-called the multiplex PCR reads through MiXCR, storing one row per CDR3 protein. The sample lists 90,000 to 110,000 distinct CDR3 sequences, approximately 82% occurring once. Both RNA and DNA were isolated together from about 21-30 mg of bulk tissue that had not been sorted.

Points from the study as a whole: Tumor region pairs overlapped more than did tumor-adjacent and tumor-blood pairs. Tumor top-250-clone fractions significantly exceeded those of blood (p = 0.039).

Sequenced material: liver tumor tissue from sampling region 3. Subset reported: tumor region T3, left-lateral pole. The TCR was taken from a man between 40 and 49 years old with primary liver carcinoma and hepatitis B virus infection. V is TRBV6-5 and J is TRBJ1-3, with 7 bases lining up with TRBD1. CDR3 loop: CSSCTTGTANSGNTIYF. The CDR3, as DNA: TGTTCCAGCTGCACTACCGGGACAGCGAACTCTGGAAACACCATATATTTT.